Listed here are 9 T cell receptor beta chains from one sample, sequenced in a study of blood T cells in healthy people across ages. A second PCR, run for about 7 to 11 cycles, used a sample-barcoded 5' primer plus a J-beta primer mix. TCRdb itself ran the 5' RACE reads through MiXCR, one entry per CDR3 protein. The sample yields some 1.4 million distinct CDR3 sequences, around two fifths seen once. Sequencing input: blood. These receptors came from a woman between 18 and 29 years old in good health.

The table lists this clonotype with a few counts. The rearrangement joins TRBV4-1 to TRBJ2-7; a weak D match, TRBD2 (5 bases). V was cut by 4 bases and J by 0 bases, with 10 bases left in between. The germline V gene encodes CDR1 MGHRA and CDR2 YSYEKL. The CDR3 is 14 amino acids. CDR3 amino acids: CASSLGLISYEQYF. The CDR3 DNA reads as TGCGCCAGCAGCCTAGGACTTATCTCCTACGAGCAGTACTTC.

The chain links TRBV7-2 to TRBJ2-6; 10 bases are a match to TRBD1. The V and J ends lost 6 bases and 0 bases, in that order; junction bases with no gene match: 5. Germline lookup yields CDR1 SGHTA and CDR2 FQGNSA. The CDR3 loop spans 17 amino acids. The CDR3 sequence is CASRLTGGASGANVLTF. The CDR3, as DNA: TGTGCCAGCAGGCTGACAGGGGGCGCCTCTGGGGCCAACGTCCTGACTTTC.

This clonotype was seen only a few times. V is TRBV28 and J is TRBJ2-7; 9 bases match TRBD1. The CDR3 runs 15 residues. Germline CDR1 reads MDHEN; CDR2 reads SYDVKM. The ends lost 7 bases at V and 3 bases at J; junction bases unmatched: 10. CDR3 loop: CASTRGDRAYYEQYF. The CDR3 DNA follows: TGTGCCAGCACCCGAGGGGACAGGGCATACTACGAGCAGTACTTC.

The J gene is TRBJ2-5, the V gene TRBV9; 7 positions agree with TRBD2. J was trimmed by 11 bases and V by 3 bases; bases with no gene match: 16. CDR1 and CDR2 (germline): SGDLS, YYNGEE. This CDR3 region has 15 residues. This CDR3 is CASSGASGVYNEQYF. The CDR3 DNA is TGTGCCAGCAGCGGCGCTAGCGGAGTATACAATGAGCAGTACTTC.

The chain has TRBV4-1 and TRBJ2-7; 9 bases are a match to TRBD2. Losses at the gene ends were 1 base for V and 7 bases for J; bases not matched to a gene: 11. The V gene's germline CDR1 is MGHRA and CDR2 YSYEKL. This CDR3 is built from 16 residues. The CDR3 region has the DNA TGCGCCAGCAGCCAAGCTAGCGGGATCTCCTACAATGAGCAGTACTTC. Protein: CASSQASGISYNEQYF.

The genes are TRBV5-1 and TRBJ1-1; 7 nucleotides line up with TRBD1. J was trimmed by 3 bases and V by 4 bases; bases with no gene match: 6. Germline V CDR1 and CDR2: SGHRS, YFSETQ. CDR3 size: 14 residues. For the CDR3, the DNA is TGCGCCAGCAGCGTACGACAGGGTGACACTGAAGCTTTCTTT. Protein sequence: CASSVRQGDTEAFF. Based on the CDR3 plus reference TRBV5-1 and TRBJ1-1, the full variable domain is KAGVTQTPRYLIKTRGQQVTLSCSPISGHRSVSWYQQTPGQGLQFLFEYFSETQRNKGNFPGRFSGRQFSNSRSEMNVSTLELGDSALYLCASSVRQGDTEAFFGQGTRLTVV.

The V call is TRBV20-1, the J call TRBJ1-1; the D gene is possibly TRBD1 (5 bases). CDR3 length: 13 amino acids. The ends were cut back, 3 bases at V and 11 bases at J, with 19 bases in the middle. Germline-derived CDR1 and CDR2 are DFQATT and SNEGSKA (reference sequence). CDR3 in amino acids: CSARNGRDVTAFF. The DNA for the CDR3 is TGCAGTGCTAGGAATGGCAGGGACGTTACGGCTTTCTTT.

This clonotype was observed a single time. V usage is TRBV27 and J usage is TRBJ1-1; TRBD1 aligns across 8 bases. The CDR3 loop spans 16 amino acids. Germline assignment: CDR1 MNHEY and CDR2 SMNVEV (reference sequence). The V segment lost 3 bases and the J segment 3 bases; nucleotides outside the gene matches: 9. The CDR3 sequence is CASSLGQGARYTEAFF. The CDR3 nucleotides are TGTGCCAGCAGTTTGGGGCAGGGGGCGAGGTACACTGAAGCTTTCTTT.

The rearrangement uses TRBV3-1 and TRBJ2-7, with D perhaps TRBD2 (6 bases). CDR3 length: 16 residues. Trimming cost V 4 bases and J 0 bases, with 16 bases left between them. The germline gives CDR1 LGHDT, CDR2 YNNKEL (reference sequence). The CDR3 region is CASSRPAGPSSYEQYF. In DNA form, the CDR3 reads TGTGCCAGCAGCCGCCCGGCGGGGCCTAGCTCCTACGAGCAGTACTTC.